These 24 T cell receptor beta chains share one sample of origin, sequenced in a study of blood T cell repertoires in COVID-19. This table comes from immunoSEQ multiplex PCR, and its TCRdb copy is limited to in-frame clones, with some not included. The table lists 330,000 or so clones, approximately 88% of them singletons. Sequenced material: PBMCs or T cells enriched from blood (not recorded which). Every receptor here comes from a man aged 25 to 40 who had recovered from COVID-19.

The chain recombines TRBV27 with TRBJ1-5, with 8 bases that match TRBD1. Trimming cost V 4 bases and J 2 bases; bases outside gene matches: 7. CDR1 and CDR2 (germline): MNHEY, SMNVEV (reference sequence). This CDR3 is built from 16 residues. The CDR3 DNA reads TGTGCCAGCAGTTCCGCGCTACAGGGGGGCAATCAGCCCCAGCATTTT. This codes for CASSSALQGGNQPQHF.

This clone was seen just once. This chain links TRBV11-2 with TRBJ2-7; possible D gene TRBD1, 5 bases. V was trimmed by 5 bases and J by 6 bases, leaving 14 bases between them. The CDR3 spans 13 residues. Looked up from germline, CDR1 is SGHAT and CDR2 is FQNNGV. CDR3 protein: CASSLSGAGEQYF. CDR3 nucleotides: TGTGCCAGCAGCCTAAGTGGGGCAGGCGAGCAGTACTTC.

V and J are TRBV6-5 and TRBJ1-5; 8 bases are shared with TRBD1. V dropped 0 bases and J dropped 4; count of bases not matched to a gene: 5. CDR1 is MNHEY and CDR2 is SVGAGI in the germline V gene. CDR3 length: 16 amino acids. The CDR3 DNA is TGTGCCAGCAGTTACTCCTCAGGGGGCGAGAATCAGCCCCAGCATTTT. Its protein is CASSYSSGGENQPQHF.

J is TRBJ2-5 and V is TRBV4-1; tentative D call: TRBD1 (5 bases). V was pared by 0 bases and J by 5 bases, with 25 bases between. From germline, CDR1 is MGHRA and CDR2 YSYEKL. The CDR3 is 19 residues long. The CDR3 reads CASSQDYSMAPRRVETQYF. The CDR3 nucleotides read TGCGCCAGCAGCCAAGATTACTCAATGGCCCCGCGCAGGGTTGAGACCCAGTACTTC.

This rearrangement joins TRBV28 to TRBJ1-1; 9 positions match TRBD1. Germline CDR1 MDHEN, CDR2 SYDVKM. The junction had 1 base not matched to a gene; V was cut back by 1 base and J by 4 bases. The CDR3 sequence is 14 residues long. The CDR3: CASSLSQGATEAFF. The CDR3 region has the DNA TGTGCCAGCAGTTTATCACAGGGGGCCACTGAAGCTTTCTTT.

This clone occurred a few times. V and J are TRBV16 and TRBJ1-3; TRBD1 is a possible D gene (5 bases). V dropped 2 bases and J dropped 0 bases, with 11 bases sitting between them. CDR1 and CDR2 from the germline V gene are KGHSY and FQNENV. The CDR3 has 16 residues. CDR3 DNA sequence: TGTGCCAGCAGCCAAAGGGGCCGCAACTCTGGAAACACCATATATTTT. It encodes CASSQRGRNSGNTIYF.

The rearrangement uses TRBV4-1 and TRBJ2-1; D uncertain. Trimming removed 4 bases at V and 7 bases at J, with 11 bases between. CDR3 length equals 13 residues. Germline assignment: CDR1 MGHRA and CDR2 YSYEKL. CDR3 DNA: TGCGCCAGCAGCCTTTTGGAGTTAAATGAGCAGTTCTTC. As protein: CASSLLELNEQFF.

As to this clone: At one of its ends the junction is not consistent with the germline gene, which may arise from a read error. Other nucleotide sequences from this sample produce the same CDR3. The chain employs TRBV5-1 and TRBJ1-5; TRBD1 matches at 8 bases. The CDR3 length is 14 residues. Germline CDR1 is SGHRS and CDR2 is YFSETQ. The CDR3 region is CASSPGQGNQPQHF. The CDR3 nucleotides are TGCGCCAGCAGCCCCGGACAGGGCAACCAGCCCCAGCATTTT.

The V call is TRBV10-3, the J call TRBJ2-1; 7 nucleotides agree with TRBD2. CDR3 length equals 12 residues. With 5 bases clipped from V and 8 bases from J, the junction kept 3 bases outside the gene matches. Germline V gene data show CDR1 as ENHRY and CDR2 as SYGVKD. This chain's CDR3 is CAISYGGDEQFF. CDR3 sequence (DNA): TGTGCCATCAGTTATGGGGGGGATGAGCAGTTCTTC.

DNA for the CDR3: TGTGCCAGCAGCTCTGGACAGGGGTCATACGAGCAGTACTTC. This encodes CASSSGQGSYEQYF. The chain has TRBV5-5 and TRBJ2-7; TRBD1 aligns across 9 bases. The V and J ends lost 3 bases and 4 bases, in that order; junction bases with no gene match: 5. Germline CDR1 reads SGHKS; CDR2 reads YYEKEE (reference sequence). The CDR3 is 14 residues long.

The chain carries TRBV6-5 and TRBJ1-2; TRBD1 matches 7 bases. The junction had 8 bases not matched to a gene; V was cut back by 0 bases and J by 4 bases. This CDR3 comprises 16 residues. The V gene's germline CDR1 is MNHEY and CDR2 SVGAGI. Here the CDR3 reads CASSYSTTGWAYGYTF. In DNA, the CDR3 is TGTGCCAGCAGTTACTCTACGACAGGGTGGGCCTATGGCTACACCTTC.

The chain employs TRBV6-5 and TRBJ1-6; D gene uncertain. V was cut by 0 bases and J by 7 bases, with 13 bases left in between. Germline V gene data show CDR1 as MNHEY and CDR2 as SVGAGI. This CDR3 contains 16 residues. The CDR3 DNA sequence: TGTGCCAGCAGTTACTCGTTTACAACTAGGAATTCACCCCTCCACTTT. This encodes CASSYSFTTRNSPLHF.

This chain links TRBV6-1 with TRBJ1-6, with D uncertain. V was clipped by 2 bases and J by 13 bases, with 9 bases between them. The germline V gene has CDR1 MNHNS and CDR2 SASEGT. The CDR3 covers 12 residues. The CDR3 region has the DNA TGTGCCAGCAGTGAAACGGTCTTTCCCCTCCACTTT. Its protein is CASSETVFPLHF.

The V gene is TRBV18, the J gene TRBJ1-1, with 9 bases aligning to TRBD1. Unmatched junction bases numbered 9, after V lost 5 bases and J lost 5 bases. The CDR3 consists of 15 residues. Germline V gene lookup returns CDR1 KGHSH and CDR2 LQKENI. CDR3 bases: TGTGCCAGCTCAACTACAGGGGGCTCGGAGACTGAAGCTTTCTTT. This translates into CASSTTGGSETEAFF.

This chain joins TRBV7-2 and TRBJ1-3; 7 bases are shared with TRBD1. The CDR3 totals 17 residues. V lost 1 base, J lost 0 bases, and 6 bases stayed unmatched. Looked up from germline, CDR1 is SGHTA and CDR2 is FQGNSA. The CDR3 DNA reads as TGTGCCAGCAGCTTAGTTCCGGGACAGAGCTCTGGAAACACCATATATTTT. Translating it yields CASSLVPGQSSGNTIYF.

This clone was detected only a few times. The chain couples TRBV5-1 to TRBJ1-3, with TRBD1 identical over 11 bases. CDR3 length equals 16 residues. V was pared by 0 bases and J by 4 bases, with 3 bases of the junction left unmatched. Germline V CDR1 and CDR2: SGHRS, YFSETQ. The CDR3 DNA sequence: TGCGCCAGCAGCTTGGGGACAGGGGGCTACGGAAACACCATATATTTT. It specifies CASSLGTGGYGNTIYF.

The rearrangement links TRBV28 to TRBJ2-3; 10 bases are shared with TRBD2. This CDR3 region has 15 residues. V was pared by 6 bases and J by 6 bases, with 9 bases of the junction left unmatched. Germline V gene lookup returns CDR1 MDHEN and CDR2 SYDVKM. The CDR3 bases are TGTGCCAGCAGGTCGGCTAGCGGGAGCCCTGATACGCAGTATTTT. Translated, it gives CASRSASGSPDTQYF.

The chain recombines TRBV28 with TRBJ2-1; 7 positions match TRBD1. Germline CDR1 MDHEN, CDR2 SYDVKM. The ends lost 7 bases at V and 5 bases at J; junction bases unmatched: 11. This CDR3 comprises 15 residues. CDR3 amino acids: CASTAEGAGNNEQFF. In nucleotides, the CDR3 is TGTGCCAGCACCGCAGAGGGGGCCGGGAACAATGAGCAGTTCTTC. Looking up the rest from reference TRBV28 and TRBJ2-1 gives the full variable domain: DVKVTQSSRYLVKRTGEKVFLECVQDMDHENMFWYRQDPGLGLRLIYFSYDVKMKEKGDIPEGYSVSREKKERFSLILESASTNQTSMYLCASTAEGAGNNEQFFGPGTRLTVL.

The chain has TRBV28 and TRBJ1-2; no definite D call. The CDR3 totals 15 residues. V dropped 3 bases and J dropped 4 bases, with 15 bases sitting between them. Germline loops: CDR1 MDHEN, CDR2 SYDVKM. The CDR3: CASSFIDMRRYGYTF. The CDR3 DNA reads as TGTGCCAGCAGTTTCATTGACATGCGCCGCTATGGCTACACCTTC.

The chain couples TRBV21-1 to TRBJ1-5. TRBV21-1 has pseudogene status. This CDR3 is built from 18 residues. The CDR3 DNA sequence: TGTGCCAGCCGAACTAAATCGGGACTGCAGCTTCACAATCAGCCCCAGCATTTT. It codes for CASRTKSGLQLHNQPQHF.

The genes are TRBV28 and TRBJ2-5; possibly TRBD1 for D (6 bases). V was pared by 2 bases and J by 1 base, with 20 bases between. The germline V gene encodes CDR1 MDHEN and CDR2 SYDVKM. The CDR3 totals 18 residues. The CDR3 sequence is CASSLNGLTGSIQETQYF. CDR3 bases: TGTGCCAGCAGTTTAAATGGATTGACAGGTAGCATCCAAGAGACCCAGTACTTC.

The rearrangement uses TRBV5-6 and TRBJ2-3, with TRBD2 matching over 7 bases. Germline V CDR1 and CDR2: SGHDT, YYEEEE. This CDR3 contains 17 residues. V shed 5 bases and J 0 bases; nucleotides not matched to a gene: 12. The CDR3 is CASSSLTSRTSTDTQYF. In DNA, the CDR3 is TGTGCCAGCAGTTCTCTGACTAGCAGAACTAGCACAGATACGCAGTATTTT. The full variable domain, completed using reference TRBV5-6 and TRBJ2-3, is DAGVTQSPTHLIKTRGQQVTLRCSPKSGHDTVSWYQQALGQGPQFIFQYYEEEERQRGNFPDRFSGHQFPNYSSELNVNALLLGDSALYLCASSSLTSRTSTDTQYFGPGTRLTVL.

The rearrangement links TRBV2 to TRBJ2-7, with D perhaps matching TRBD2 (7 bases). The CDR3 sequence is 12 residues long. Between the trimmed V and J ends, which lost 3 bases and 12 bases, there was a span of 15 bases. CDR1 is SNHLY and CDR2 is FYNNEI in the germline V gene. The CDR3 loop reads CASSDDPGGRYF. The DNA of the CDR3 is TGTGCCAGCAGTGACGATCCGGGGGGCAGGTACTTC.

In this sample, this clone turned up a few times. The gene calls are TRBV16 and TRBJ1-5; TRBD1 might be the D (5 bases). The V end was cut by 5 bases, the J end by 5 bases, with 16 bases between. The CDR3 spans 15 residues. CDR1 and CDR2 (germline): KGHSY, FQNENV. CDR3 in amino acids: CASSLHGGGHQPQHF. As DNA, the CDR3 is TGTGCCAGCAGCTTACACGGGGGAGGTCATCAGCCCCAGCATTTT.